This T cell receptor beta chain originates from a study of blood T cells in healthy people across ages. Notes on this clonotype: What it binds is unknown.

CDR1 is SGDLS and CDR2 is YYNGEE in the germline V gene. CDR3 size: 15 residues. The study, taken as a whole, reports: Per million T cells, TCR beta diversity dropped about linearly as age rose.

The use of a sample-barcoded 5' primer and a J-beta primer mix characterized a second PCR of roughly 6 to 11 cycles. TCRdb processed the 5' RACE reads anew with MiXCR; each CDR3 protein has one entry. The data hold about a million distinct CDR3 sequences, with 35% to 40% observed a single time. Sequenced sample: blood. The gene calls are TRBV9 and TRBJ2-1; TRBD1 matches at 8 bases. The J call is uncertain, as TRBJ2-7 better fits the DNA end. This sequence was found in a man aged 18 to 35 in good health. For the CDR3, the DNA is TGTGCCAGCAGCGTAGTGACAGGGGCCCACAATGAGCAGTACTTC. Its translation: CASSVVTGAHNEQYF.